What follows describes a single T cell receptor beta chain. The length of the CDR3 is 14 residues. J was trimmed by 6 bases and V by 6 bases; bases with no gene match: 7. Germline V lookup: CDR1 MNHNY, CDR2 SVGAGI (reference sequence). With 60 Vbeta and 13 Jbeta primers, the PCR was carried out. Produced via immunoSEQ multiplex PCR; TCRdb's table is partial and in-frame only. The sample lists 120,000 or so clones, 80% seen once, with approximately 0.24% in the top ten. This sample is part of a study of cytomegalovirus exposure and HLA in healthy donors. The TCR sequence derives from a man aged 50 to 59 in good health and CMV-seronegative. Sequencing used PBMCs. This sequence joins TRBV6-6 and TRBJ1-5, with 8 bases lining up with TRBD1. The CDR3 spells CASRDRGEVQPQHF. The DNA for the CDR3 is TGTGCCAGCAGAGACAGGGGAGAGGTTCAGCCCCAGCATTTT.